The 23 T cell receptor beta chains below come from one sample, sequenced in a study of blood T cell repertoires in COVID-19. Measured with immunoSEQ multiplex PCR; TCRdb has only the in-frame clones, and not every one. The sample yields roughly 290,000 clones, around 82% seen once. Source material: peripheral blood. The receptors here all came from a human donor with COVID-19, enrolled during active disease. The donor label of this sample is uncertain.

The J gene is TRBJ1-2, the V gene TRBV27, with 7 nucleotides matching TRBD1. Germline CDR1 and CDR2: MNHEY and SMNVEV (reference sequence). V trimming: 4 bases; J trimming: 12 bases; junction bases outside the gene matches: 14. CDR3 length: 14 residues. CDR3 DNA sequence: TGTGCCAGCAGTTCCCGACAGGGCATAGAGGGTAACACCTTC. Translated: CASSSRQGIEGNTF.

This clone was picked up one time. V gene TRBV6-1 combines with J gene TRBJ1-5; 8 bases agree with TRBD1. Trimming removed 0 bases from V and 3 bases from J; junction bases left unmatched: 4. CDR1 is MNHNS and CDR2 is SASEGT in the germline V gene. The CDR3 is 16 amino acids. For the CDR3, the DNA is TGTGCCAGCAGTGAAGCGGGCAGGGGGCTCAATCAGCCCCAGCATTTT. It specifies CASSEAGRGLNQPQHF.

The rearrangement links TRBV9 to TRBJ1-2, with 7 bases fitting TRBD1. In germline, CDR1 is SGDLS, CDR2 YYNGEE. The CDR3 extends over 14 amino acids. The V gene end was trimmed by 4 bases and the J gene end by 7 bases; junction bases not matched to a gene: 10. CDR3 nucleotides: TGTGCCAGCAGCTCTCACGGACAGGCGGGTGGCTACACCTTC. This translates into CASSSHGQAGGYTF.

Note on this clone: This sequence may be a read error, since a much larger clone differs from it by one base. The V gene is TRBV7-8, the J gene TRBJ2-7, with 7 positions matching TRBD2. CDR1 SGHVS and CDR2 FQNEAQ come from the germline V gene. The CDR3 covers 14 residues. As DNA, the CDR3 is TGTGCCGGCAGCTCCACGGGCGGGAGCTACGAGCAGTACTTC. Translating it yields CAGSSTGGSYEQYF.

CDR3 loop: CASSLRLDRDRNQPQHF. CDR3 coding DNA: TGTGCCAGCAGTTTAAGGCTTGACCGGGACAGAAATCAGCCCCAGCATTTT. V gene TRBV28 combines with J gene TRBJ1-5; 7 bases align to TRBD1. Trimming removed 2 bases from V and 4 bases from J; junction bases left unmatched: 11. The CDR3 extends over 17 amino acids. The V gene's germline CDR1 is MDHEN and CDR2 SYDVKM.

CDR3 region: CASSQGQLRRYGYTF. In nucleotides, the CDR3 is TGTGCCAGCAGCCAAGGACAGCTCAGGCGGTATGGCTACACCTTC. This sequence joins TRBV14 and TRBJ1-2; the D gene is possibly TRBD1 (5 bases). CDR3 length: 15 amino acids. CDR1 SGHDN and CDR2 FVKESK come from the germline V gene. The V end lost 1 base, the J end lost 5 bases, and 14 bases lay between the germline ends.

The chain employs TRBV5-6 and TRBJ2-2, with 9 bases fitting TRBD2. CDR1 is SGHDT, CDR2 YYEEEE, per germline. The V segment lost 4 bases and the J segment 8 bases; nucleotides outside the gene matches: 12. The CDR3 is 16 amino acids. CDR3 in amino acids: CASSLGLAKAWGELFF. The CDR3 DNA is TGTGCCAGCAGCCTAGGACTAGCGAAAGCATGGGGGGAGCTGTTTTTT.

The CDR3 region is CASSSIRTSGSYNEQFF. The CDR3 coding sequence is TGTGCCAGCAGTTCCATTAGGACTAGCGGTTCCTACAATGAGCAGTTCTTC. The V gene is TRBV28, the J gene TRBJ2-1, with 10 positions matching TRBD2. The V segment lost 4 bases and the J segment 1 base; nucleotides outside the gene matches: 7. There are 17 residues in the CDR3. In germline, CDR1 is MDHEN, CDR2 SYDVKM.

This clone has only one observation. This chain connects TRBV18 to TRBJ2-3; D gene ambiguous. The V gene's germline CDR1 is KGHSH and CDR2 LQKENI. The V end lost 4 bases, the J end lost 2 bases, and 10 bases lay between the germline ends. The CDR3 consists of 14 residues. The CDR3 here is CASSRGETTDTQYF. The CDR3 DNA reads TGTGCCAGCTCACGCGGCGAGACCACAGATACGCAGTATTTT.

This chain links TRBV29-1 with TRBJ2-1, with D tentatively TRBD2 (5 bases). The V gene's germline CDR1 is SQVTM and CDR2 ANQGSEA. This CDR3 is 12 amino acids long. V was pared by 3 bases and J by 9 bases, with 12 bases between. CDR3 coding DNA: TGCAGCGTTGACTCCGGAGGCGGTGAGCAGTTCTTC. It specifies CSVDSGGGEQFF.

The chain carries TRBV29-1 and TRBJ1-6, with 7 bases matching TRBD1. Unmatched junction bases numbered 10, after V lost 7 bases and J lost 10 bases. This CDR3 has 13 residues. Germline V lookup: CDR1 SQVTM, CDR2 ANQGSEA. CDR3 DNA: TGCAGCGCCGGTCAGGGGGAGAGCTCACCCCTCCACTTT. Its protein product is CSAGQGESSPLHF.

This clone was seen repeatedly, ten times or more. The J gene is TRBJ1-5, the V gene TRBV5-1; D is uncertain. Germline V gene sequence: CDR1 SGHRS, CDR2 YFSETQ. This CDR3 region has 16 residues. Deletions cut 0 bases from V and 1 base from J, with 11 bases between. The CDR3 is CASSLAPGLSNQPQHF. DNA of the CDR3: TGCGCCAGCAGCTTGGCCCCGGGTCTGAGCAATCAGCCCCAGCATTTT.

This clone appeared a single time. J is TRBJ2-7 and V is TRBV28; maybe TRBD1 (6 bases). The CDR3 runs 12 residues. The V end lost 2 bases, the J end lost 6 bases, and 8 bases lay between the germline ends. CDR1 is MDHEN and CDR2 is SYDVKM in the germline V gene. The CDR3 DNA follows: TGTGCCAGCAGTTTACTCAGGGGCGAGCAGTACTTC. Translated: CASSLLRGEQYF.

The chain has TRBV5-6 and TRBJ1-4; TRBD1 is a possible D gene (6 bases). The CDR3 is made up of 14 amino acids. CDR1 SGHDT and CDR2 YYEEEE come from the germline V gene. V shed 4 bases and J shed 4 bases, with 11 bases lying between them. The CDR3 here is CASSVDRRNEKLFF. The CDR3, as DNA: TGTGCCAGCAGCGTCGACAGGCGTAATGAAAAACTGTTTTTT.

Details on this clone: A junction boundary mismatches the germline segment, possibly from a read error. V gene TRBV19 combines with J gene TRBJ2-1; 7 nucleotides align to TRBD2. Germline V lookup: CDR1 LNHDA, CDR2 SQIVND (reference sequence). The CDR3 length is 12 residues. The CDR3 sequence: CASSMGGSAVLF. CDR3 nucleotides: TGTGCCAGTAGTATGGGCGGGAGTGCTGTACTCTTC. Supplemented by reference TRBV19 and TRBJ2-1, the full variable domain reads DGGITQSPKYLFRKEGQNVTLSCEQNLNHDAMYWYRQDPGQGLRLIYYSQIVNDFQKGDIAEGYSVSREKKESFPLTVTSAQKNPTAFYLCASSMGGSAVLFGPGTRLTVL.

V usage is TRBV10-1 and J usage is TRBJ2-1, with 7 bases lining up with TRBD1. This CDR3 is 18 amino acids long. Germline lookup yields CDR1 WNHNN and CDR2 SYGVQD (reference sequence). Germline trimming cut 6 bases from V and 4 bases from J; bases unmatched to any gene: 18. CDR3 in amino acids: CASRDRDSYCTLYNEQFF. The CDR3 DNA reads as TGCGCCAGCAGGGACCGGGACAGTTATTGTACCTTGTACAATGAGCAGTTCTTC.

CDR3 loop: CAEFVSRGIEAFF. The CDR3 DNA follows: TGTGCCGAATTCGTTTCGCGGGGCATAGAAGCTTTCTTT. The chain is built from TRBV12-5 and TRBJ1-1, with D possibly being TRBD1 (5 bases). Germline V gene lookup returns CDR1 LGHNT and CDR2 FRNRAP. The CDR3 contains 13 residues.

The genes are TRBV28 and TRBJ2-1; TRBD2 agrees at 9 bases. The germline V gene has CDR1 MDHEN and CDR2 SYDVKM. V shed 8 bases and J 4 bases; nucleotides not matched to a gene: 6. The CDR3 loop spans 14 amino acids. CDR3 loop: CASYLAGSYNEQFF. The CDR3 DNA sequence: TGTGCCAGCTATCTAGCGGGATCTTACAATGAGCAGTTCTTC.

This chain links TRBV6-6 with TRBJ2-7; TRBD1 matches 9 bases. Germline lookup yields CDR1 MNHNY and CDR2 SVGAGI (reference sequence). V gave up 2 bases and J gave up 7 bases; unmatched junction bases: 9. The CDR3 is made up of 15 amino acids. The CDR3 DNA follows: TGTGCCAGCAGTTACACCGGGACAGGGCTGGGGGAGCAGTACTTC. Amino acid sequence: CASSYTGTGLGEQYF.

In this sample, this clone turned up once. The chain links TRBV7-2 to TRBJ2-3, with a possible D match to TRBD2 (6 bases). This CDR3 spans 15 amino acids. CDR1 is SGHTA, CDR2 FQGNSA, per germline. Trimming removed 2 bases from V and 3 bases from J, with 12 bases in between. This CDR3 reads CASSLIILATDTQYF. CDR3 nucleotide sequence: TGTGCCAGCAGCTTAATAATACTAGCAACAGATACGCAGTATTTT.

This sequence joins TRBV7-3 and TRBJ2-6, with 8 nucleotides matching TRBD1. Germline V gives CDR1 SGHTA, CDR2 FQGTGA. Trimming took 2 bases from V and 0 from J; bases not matched to a gene: 6. This CDR3 is 18 amino acids long. In DNA form, the CDR3 reads TGTGCCAGCAGCTTAGGGACAGGCTCCCACTCTGGGGCCAACGTCCTGACTTTC. The encoded protein is CASSLGTGSHSGANVLTF.

The V and J genes are TRBV29-1 and TRBJ1-1; no firm D call. Germline CDR1 and CDR2: SQVTM and ANQGSEA. This CDR3 has 11 amino acids. Trimming removed 7 bases from V and 1 base from J, with 7 bases in between. DNA for the CDR3: TGCAGCGCTGACCGGAACACTGAAGCTTTCTTT. Translating gives CSADRNTEAFF.

V gene TRBV12-3 or TRBV12-4 combines with J gene TRBJ2-5; 8 nucleotides line up with TRBD1. The CDR3 length is 12 residues. Trimming took 10 bases from V and 9 from J; bases not matched to a gene: 10. CDR3: CANGQGIGAQYF. Written as DNA, the CDR3 is TGTGCCAACGGACAGGGTATCGGGGCCCAGTACTTC.